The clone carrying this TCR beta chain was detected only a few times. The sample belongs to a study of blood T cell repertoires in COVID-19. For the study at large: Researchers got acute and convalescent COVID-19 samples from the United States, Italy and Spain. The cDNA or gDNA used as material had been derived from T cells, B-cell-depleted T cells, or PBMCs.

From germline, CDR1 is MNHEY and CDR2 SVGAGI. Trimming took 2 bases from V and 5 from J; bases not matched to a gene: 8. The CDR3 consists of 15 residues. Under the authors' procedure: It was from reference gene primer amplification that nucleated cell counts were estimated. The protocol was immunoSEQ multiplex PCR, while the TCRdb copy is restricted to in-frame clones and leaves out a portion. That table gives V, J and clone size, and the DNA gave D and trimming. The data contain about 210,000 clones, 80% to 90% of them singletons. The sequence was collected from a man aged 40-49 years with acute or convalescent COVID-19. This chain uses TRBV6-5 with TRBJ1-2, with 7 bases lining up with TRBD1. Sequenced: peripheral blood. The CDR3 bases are TGTGCCAGCAGTTACCTTAGGGACAGCTCATATGGCTACACCTTC. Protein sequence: CASSYLRDSSYGYTF.